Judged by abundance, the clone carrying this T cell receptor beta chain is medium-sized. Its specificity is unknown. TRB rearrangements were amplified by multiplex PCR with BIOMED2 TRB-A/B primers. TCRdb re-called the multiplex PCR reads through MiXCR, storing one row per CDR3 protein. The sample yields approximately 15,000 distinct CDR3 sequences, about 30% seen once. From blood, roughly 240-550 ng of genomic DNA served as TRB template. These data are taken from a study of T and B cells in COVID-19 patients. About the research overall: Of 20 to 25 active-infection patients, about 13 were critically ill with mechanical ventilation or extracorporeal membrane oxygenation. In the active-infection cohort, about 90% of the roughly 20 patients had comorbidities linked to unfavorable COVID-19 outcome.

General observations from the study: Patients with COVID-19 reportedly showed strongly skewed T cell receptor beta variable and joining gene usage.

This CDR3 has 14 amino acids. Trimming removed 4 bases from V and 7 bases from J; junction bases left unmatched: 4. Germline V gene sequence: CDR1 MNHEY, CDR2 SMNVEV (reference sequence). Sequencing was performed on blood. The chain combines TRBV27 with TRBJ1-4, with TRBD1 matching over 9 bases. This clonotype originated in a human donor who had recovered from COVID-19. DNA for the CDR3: TGTGCCAGCAGTTACACAGGGGGCGGTGAAAAACTGTTTTTT. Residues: CASSYTGGGEKLFF.